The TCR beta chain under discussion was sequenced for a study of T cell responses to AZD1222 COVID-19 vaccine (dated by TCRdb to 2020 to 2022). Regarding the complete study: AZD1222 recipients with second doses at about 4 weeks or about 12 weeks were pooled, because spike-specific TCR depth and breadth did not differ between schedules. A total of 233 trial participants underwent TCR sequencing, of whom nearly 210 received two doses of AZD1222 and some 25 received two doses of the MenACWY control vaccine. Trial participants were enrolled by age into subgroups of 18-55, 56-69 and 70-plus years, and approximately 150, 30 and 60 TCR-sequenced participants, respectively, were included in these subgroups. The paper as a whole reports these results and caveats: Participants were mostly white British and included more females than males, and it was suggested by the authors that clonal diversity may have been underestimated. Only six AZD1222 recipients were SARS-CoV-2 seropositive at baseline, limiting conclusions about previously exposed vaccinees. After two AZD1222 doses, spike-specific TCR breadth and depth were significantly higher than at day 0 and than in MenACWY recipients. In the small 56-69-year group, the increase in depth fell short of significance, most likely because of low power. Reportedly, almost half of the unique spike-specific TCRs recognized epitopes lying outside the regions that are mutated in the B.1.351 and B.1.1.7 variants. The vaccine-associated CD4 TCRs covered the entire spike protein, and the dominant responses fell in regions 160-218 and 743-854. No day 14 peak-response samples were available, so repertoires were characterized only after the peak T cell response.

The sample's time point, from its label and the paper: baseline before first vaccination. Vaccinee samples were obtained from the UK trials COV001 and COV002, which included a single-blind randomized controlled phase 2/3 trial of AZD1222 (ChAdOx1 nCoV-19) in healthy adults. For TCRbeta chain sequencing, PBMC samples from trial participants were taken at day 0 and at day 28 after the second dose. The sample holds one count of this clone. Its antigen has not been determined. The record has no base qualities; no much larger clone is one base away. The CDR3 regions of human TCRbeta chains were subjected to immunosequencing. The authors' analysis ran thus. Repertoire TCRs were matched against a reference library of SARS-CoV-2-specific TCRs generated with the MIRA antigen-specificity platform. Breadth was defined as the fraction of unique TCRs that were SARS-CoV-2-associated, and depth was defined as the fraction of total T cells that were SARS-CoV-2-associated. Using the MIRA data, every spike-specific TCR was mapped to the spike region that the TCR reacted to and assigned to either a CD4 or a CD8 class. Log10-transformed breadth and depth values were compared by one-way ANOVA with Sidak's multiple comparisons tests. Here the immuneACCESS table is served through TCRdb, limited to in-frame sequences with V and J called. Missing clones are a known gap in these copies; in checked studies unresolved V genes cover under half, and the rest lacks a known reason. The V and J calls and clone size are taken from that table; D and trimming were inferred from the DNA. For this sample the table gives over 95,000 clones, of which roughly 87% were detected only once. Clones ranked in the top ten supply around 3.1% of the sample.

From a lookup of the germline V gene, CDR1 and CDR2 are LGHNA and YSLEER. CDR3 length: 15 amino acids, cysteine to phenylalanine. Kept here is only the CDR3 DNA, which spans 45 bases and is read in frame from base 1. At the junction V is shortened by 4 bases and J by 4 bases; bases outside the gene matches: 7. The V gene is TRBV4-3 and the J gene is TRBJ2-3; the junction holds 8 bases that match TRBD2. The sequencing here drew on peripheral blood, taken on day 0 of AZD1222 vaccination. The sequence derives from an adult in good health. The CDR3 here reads CASSPHSGGPDTQYF. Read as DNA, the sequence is TGCGCCAGCAGCCCTCACTCGGGGGGGCCAGATACGCAGTATTTT.